This T cell receptor beta chain was profiled in a study of T-cell memory formation after mild COVID-19. Germline V gene data show CDR1 as SGHAT and CDR2 as FQDESV (reference sequence). Trimming left V 5 bases short and J 7 bases short, with 17 bases between. The CDR3 totals 14 residues. A word on this clonotype: Its antigen is still unknown.

Study results and limitations: CD8+ contracting clones occupied EMRA, while CD4+ ones occupied mainly CM and EM. Cross-reactive memory apparently joined, as some responding clones appeared in pre-infection memory.

TCRdb reanalysed the 5' RACE reads using MiXCR and keeps one entry per CDR3 protein. The table lists hundreds of thousands of distinct CDR3 sequences, approximately 13% of them singletons. The sequencing sample was made of PBMCs or a T cell subset sorted from them (not recorded which). The receptor was derived from a man aged 18 to 29 who had mild COVID-19 (a few samples of this study predate the infection). Cell type and time point are not known. The rearrangement links TRBV11-1 to TRBJ1-1; no reliable D call. The CDR3, as DNA: TGTGCCAGCAGCGGCGTAGATGGGCAGTTTGAAGCTTTCTTT. Protein product: CASSGVDGQFEAFF. Filled out from reference TRBV11-1 and TRBJ1-1, the complete variable domain reads EAEVAQSPRYKITEKSQAVAFWCDPISGHATLYWYRQILGQGPELLVQFQDESVVDDSQLPKDRFSAERLKGVDSTLKIQPAELGDSAMYLCASSGVDGQFEAFFGQGTRLTVV.